Listed below are T cell receptor beta chains from one sample, sequenced in a study of response to subunit inactivated influenza vaccine. TCRdb fed the RT-PCR reads into MiXCR, producing one record per CDR3 protein. The sample lists 530,000 or so distinct CDR3 sequences; around 11% were seen once. The source material was PBMCs from blood, sampled on the day of vaccination. All receptors come from a man in his forties or fifties who received an inactivated influenza vaccine. CDR3s include the opening cysteine and the closing phenylalanine or tryptophan. Fields, in order: V gene, J gene, D gene, clone size, CDR3 protein, CDR3 DNA. D genes are given only for firm matches. The size of a clone is reported for some rows only, either as once, few or many, or as a class for expanded clones.

TRBV9,TRBJ2-7,TRBD2,many,CASSAGTSGSYEQYF,TGTGCCAGCAGCGCCGGGACTAGCGGGAGTTACGAGCAGTACTTC
TRBV20-1,TRBJ1-6,TRBD1,-,CSARTGKNSPLHF,TGCAGTGCTAGGACAGGGAAGAATTCACCCCTCCACTTT
TRBV14,TRBJ2-7,-,few,CASSQARTSEQYF,TGTGCCAGCAGCCAGGCCCGGACCTCCGAGCAGTACTTC
TRBV20-1,TRBJ2-7,-,-,CTASPYEQYF,TGCACTGCTAGCCCATACGAGCAGTACTTC
TRBV5-1,TRBJ2-7,-,-,CASSLAETATSYEQYF,TGCGCCAGCAGCTTGGCTGAGACAGCCACCTCCTACGAGCAGTACTTC
TRBV5-1,TRBJ2-7,TRBD2,-,CASSFSGLSYEQYF,TGCGCCAGCAGTTTTAGCGGGCTCTCCTACGAGCAGTACTTC
TRBV9,TRBJ2-5,TRBD2,few,CASSVESGGFQETQYF,TGTGCCAGCAGCGTAGAGTCGGGGGGGTTCCAAGAGACCCAGTACTTC
TRBV9,TRBJ2-2,-,many,CASSVDGGLSTGELFF,TGTGCCAGCAGCGTAGACGGGGGTCTTTCCACCGGGGAGCTGTTTTTT
TRBV20-1,TRBJ2-1,TRBD2,-,CSASPLGSGRGDEQFF,TGCAGTGCTAGTCCCTTGGGTAGCGGGAGGGGGGATGAGCAGTTCTTC
TRBV28,TRBJ2-1,-,-,CASSLQQGREQFF,TGTGCCAGCAGTTTACAACAGGGAAGGGAGCAGTTCTTC
TRBV3-1,TRBJ2-7,-,-,CASSHGTRIEQYF,TGTGCCAGCAGCCACGGGACCAGGATTGAGCAGTACTTC
TRBV4-2,TRBJ2-4,-,few,CASSLTGTPSGNIQYF,TGTGCCAGCAGCCTAACCGGGACCCCATCAGGAAACATTCAGTACTTC
TRBV29-1,TRBJ1-1,-,-,CSVEVGGGGTEAFF,TGCAGCGTTGAAGTGGGCGGAGGAGGCACTGAAGCTTTCTTT
TRBV29-1,TRBJ2-5,-,many,CSVNQPGTLGETQYF,TGCAGCGTCAATCAGCCCGGGACACTCGGAGAGACCCAGTACTTC
TRBV5-1,TRBJ2-7,-,-,CASSTSTLGEQYF,TGCGCCAGCAGTACAAGCACTCTCGGCGAGCAGTACTTC
TRBV7-2,TRBJ1-2,-,many,CASSFGGGPGYTF,TGTGCCAGCAGCTTCGGAGGAGGACCCGGCTACACCTTC
TRBV29-1,TRBJ2-5,TRBD2,few,CSVGRAFQETQYF,TGCAGCGTCGGGAGGGCATTTCAAGAGACCCAGTACTTC
TRBV6-4,TRBJ2-3,TRBD2,few,CASSKEASGSLDTQYF,TGTGCCAGCAGTAAGGAGGCTAGCGGGAGTCTTGATACGCAGTATTTT
TRBV5-1,TRBJ2-3,TRBD2,-,CASSLRAAGVGDTQYF,TGCGCCAGCAGCCTCCGCGCAGCGGGAGTAGGAGATACGCAGTATTTT
TRBV5-1,TRBJ2-1,TRBD2,-,CASSLTGTSGGEQFF,TGCGCCAGCAGCTTGACCGGGACTAGCGGCGGCGAGCAGTTCTTC
TRBV6-1,TRBJ1-2,-,-,CASSDREGYGYTF,TGTGCCAGCAGTGACAGGGAGGGCTATGGCTACACCTTC
TRBV7-2,TRBJ2-1,TRBD2,few,CASSLSRTSGRHEQFF,TGTGCCAGCAGCTTGAGCAGGACTAGCGGGAGGCATGAGCAGTTCTTC
TRBV9,TRBJ2-1,-,few,CASIHGGGSDEQFF,TGTGCCAGCATCCATGGCGGGGGCTCCGATGAGCAGTTCTTC
TRBV20-1,TRBJ1-5,-,few,CSGGQSNQPQHF,TGCAGTGGGGGGCAAAGCAATCAGCCCCAGCATTTT
TRBV7-2,TRBJ1-6,TRBD1,-,CASRGQGARGPLHF,TGTGCCAGCAGGGGACAGGGGGCGAGGGGCCCCCTCCACTTT
TRBV19,TRBJ2-4,TRBD2,-,CASSGTRLALYGIQYF,TGTGCCAGTAGTGGGACACGACTAGCGCTTTATGGCATTCAGTACTTC
TRBV28,TRBJ2-7,TRBD2,-,CASSLLAGDLYEQYF,TGTGCCAGCAGTTTACTAGCGGGGGATCTCTACGAGCAGTACTTC
TRBV13,TRBJ1-2,-,few,CASSKGPGATSGDYGYTF,TGTGCCAGCAGCAAAGGTCCGGGGGCGACGTCAGGAGACTATGGCTACACCTTC
TRBV15,TRBJ2-7,TRBD2,few,CATSRDRVTGGEQYF,TGTGCCACCAGCAGAGATCGGGTGACGGGGGGCGAGCAGTACTTC
TRBV20-1,TRBJ2-7,-,many,CSARDVRAYEQYF,TGCAGTGCTAGAGATGTCCGGGCCTACGAGCAGTACTTC
TRBV6-2/TRBV6-3,TRBJ2-5,-,-,CASRRQVQETQYF,TGTGCCAGCAGAAGACAGGTTCAAGAGACCCAGTACTTC
TRBV19,TRBJ1-5,TRBD1,-,CASRWDRNQPQHF,TGTGCCAGTCGGTGGGACAGAAATCAGCCCCAGCATTTT
TRBV28,TRBJ2-2,-,-,CASSLLHRELFF,TGTGCCAGCAGTTTACTACACCGGGAGCTGTTTTTT
TRBV5-1,TRBJ2-2,TRBD1,few,CASSRRGQANTGELFF,TGCGCCAGCAGCCGCCGCGGACAGGCGAACACCGGGGAGCTGTTTTTT
TRBV7-3,TRBJ2-1,TRBD2,few,CASSQGTSGHTYNEQFF,TGTGCCAGCAGCCAGGGGACTAGCGGGCATACCTACAATGAGCAGTTCTTC
TRBV30,TRBJ2-2,-,few,CAWDRGSGTGELFF,TGTGCCTGGGATAGGGGGAGCGGCACCGGGGAGCTGTTTTTT
TRBV7-2,TRBJ2-6,-,few,CASSSRGSGANVLTF,TGTGCCAGCAGCTCCAGGGGCTCTGGGGCCAACGTCCTGACTTTC
TRBV12-5,TRBJ2-5,-,few,CASGIGLGRWETQYF,TGTGCTAGTGGTATCGGACTGGGCCGGTGGGAGACCCAGTACTTC
TRBV29-1,TRBJ2-3,-,-,CSSRPRTDTQYF,TGCAGCAGTAGACCTCGGACAGATACGCAGTATTTT
TRBV29-1,TRBJ2-3,-,few,CSVDGRGNTDTQYF,TGCAGCGTTGATGGCAGGGGAAACACAGATACGCAGTATTTT
TRBV6-1,TRBJ2-3,TRBD1,few,CASSPAPTGGDTDTQYF,TGTGCCAGCAGCCCAGCCCCGACAGGGGGTGATACGGATACGCAGTATTTT
TRBV5-5,TRBJ2-3,-,-,CASSLVVLSDTQYF,TGTGCCAGCAGCTTGGTGGTCTTGAGTGATACGCAGTATTTT
TRBV24-1,TRBJ2-2,TRBD1,many,CATSAGGQGITGELFF,TGTGCCACCAGTGCCGGAGGACAGGGGATCACCGGGGAGCTGTTTTTT
TRBV25-1,TRBJ2-7,-,many,CASRPGGSYEQYF,TGTGCCAGCAGACCCGGGGGCTCCTACGAGCAGTACTTC
TRBV12-3/TRBV12-4,TRBJ2-4,-,few,CASGGGKNIQYF,TGTGCCAGCGGGGGAGGCAAAAACATTCAGTACTTC
TRBV24-1,TRBJ2-1,TRBD2,-,CATSSSPSSGGEQFF,TGTGCCACCAGTTCTTCCCCTTCTAGCGGGGGAGAGCAGTTCTTC
TRBV12-3/TRBV12-4,TRBJ2-5,-,-,CASSRIGQETQYF,TGTGCCAGCAGTCGAATTGGCCAAGAGACCCAGTACTTC
TRBV7-2,TRBJ2-7,-,-,CASSLGSLRHEQYF,TGTGCCAGCAGCTTAGGAAGTCTCAGACACGAGCAGTACTTC
TRBV28,TRBJ2-3,TRBD2,-,CATSGTSAFTDTQYF,TGTGCCACCAGTGGGACTAGCGCGTTCACAGATACGCAGTATTTT
TRBV20-1,TRBJ2-5,-,many,CSVRDLETQYF,TGCAGTGTTCGAGATTTGGAGACCCAGTACTTC
TRBV20-1,TRBJ1-5,-,-,CSARERGKRGGQPQHF,TGCAGTGCCCGGGAAAGGGGGAAACGAGGCGGGCAGCCCCAGCATTTT
TRBV29-1,TRBJ2-3,TRBD2,few,CSVEELAGGRRYTQYF,TGCAGCGTTGAAGAGCTAGCGGGAGGACGACGTTATACGCAGTATTTT
TRBV25-1,TRBJ2-1,-,-,CASSEFARPPQQFF,TGTGCCAGCAGTGAATTCGCCAGGCCCCCCCAGCAGTTCTTC
TRBV27,TRBJ2-7,-,-,CASSFRRGEQYF,TGTGCCAGCAGCTTCCGTAGGGGCGAGCAGTACTTC
TRBV7-9,TRBJ2-3,-,few,CASASWGQTDTQYF,TGTGCCAGCGCCTCCTGGGGGCAAACAGATACGCAGTATTTT
TRBV28,TRBJ1-4,-,many,CASSLSEGWGEKLFF,TGTGCCAGCAGTTTATCGGAGGGCTGGGGTGAAAAACTGTTTTTT
TRBV20-1,TRBJ1-4,-,few,CSARTEQGVFEKLFF,TGCAGTGCTAGGACCGAACAGGGAGTATTTGAAAAACTGTTTTTT